One and the same sample provided the 10 T cell receptor beta chains below, sequenced in a study of control samples from healthy donors and cancer patients. Produced via immunoSEQ multiplex PCR; TCRdb's table is partial and in-frame only. The sample holds 150,000 or so clones, 90% to 95% seen once. The specimen sequenced was blood. These receptors were collected from a woman aged 40-49 years in good health.

The chain joins TRBV6-1 to TRBJ1-2; 9 bases are a match to TRBD1. V trimming: 10 bases; J trimming: 8 bases; junction bases outside the gene matches: 5. This CDR3 spans 11 amino acids. CDR1 is MNHNS, CDR2 SASEGT, per germline. The CDR3 DNA sequence: TGTGCCACGGGGACAGGGCTCGGCTACACCTTC. Translated: CATGTGLGYTF.

The chain couples TRBV4-3 to TRBJ2-3, with D possibly TRBD1 on 6 matching bases. The CDR3 is 13 residues long. The germline gives CDR1 LGHNA, CDR2 YSLEER. The ends were cut back, 3 bases at V and 5 bases at J, with 9 bases in the middle. CDR3 nucleotides: TGCGCCAGCAGCCAGGCCAGGGGAGATACGCAGTATTTT. Translation: CASSQARGDTQYF.

The chain joins TRBV11-1 to TRBJ2-7; TRBD2 matches at 8 bases. Trimming at V came to 0 bases and at J to 2 bases, leaving 0 bases not matched to a gene. This CDR3 region has 14 residues. Looked up from germline, CDR1 is SGHAT and CDR2 is FQDESV (reference sequence). The CDR3 bases are TGTGCCAGCAGCTTAGCGGGACTAGCCTACGAGCAGTACTTC. As protein: CASSLAGLAYEQYF.

This chain joins TRBV3-1 (or the pseudogene TRBV3-2) and TRBJ1-6; D not certain. Germline V gene lookup returns CDR1 LGHDT and CDR2 YNNKEL (reference sequence). This CDR3 region has 15 residues. The ends were cut back, 0 bases at V and 7 bases at J, with 10 bases in the middle. The CDR3 reads CASSQEGLLNSPLHF. The DNA for the CDR3 is TGTGCCAGCAGCCAAGAAGGATTGCTCAATTCACCCCTCCACTTT.

This chain links TRBV12-3 or TRBV12-4 with TRBJ1-2; D is ambiguous. This CDR3 is 11 amino acids long. V lost 6 bases and J 12 bases, leaving 14 bases between the germline ends. CDR3 protein: CASRIGRNDTF. CDR3 nucleotide sequence: TGTGCCAGCAGAATAGGTAGAAACGACACCTTC.

The chain links TRBV11-3 to TRBJ1-1, with 10 nucleotides matching TRBD1. CDR3 length equals 17 residues. Germline V gene lookup returns CDR1 SGHNT and CDR2 YENEEA. The V and J ends lost 5 bases and 5 bases, in that order; junction bases with no gene match: 14. The CDR3 region has the DNA TGTGCCAGCAGCCCAGGGACAGGGGACCACCTCAGGACTGAAGCTTTCTTT. The encoded protein is CASSPGTGDHLRTEAFF.

V usage is TRBV5-6 and J usage is TRBJ2-3; D gene uncertain. The ends were cut back, 3 bases at V and 2 bases at J, with 16 bases in the middle. This CDR3 contains 16 residues. The germline gives CDR1 SGHDT, CDR2 YYEEEE. This CDR3 is CASSSDTKLLTDTQYF. CDR3 nucleotide sequence: TGTGCCAGCAGCTCAGACACGAAGCTACTCACAGATACGCAGTATTTT.

The chain employs TRBV6-5 and TRBJ1-5; D not certain. The CDR3 is 13 amino acids. Germline V gene data show CDR1 as MNHEY and CDR2 as SVGAGI. V was cut by 8 bases and J by 2 bases, with 10 bases left in between. The CDR3 loop is CASLNLGNQPQHF. DNA of the CDR3: TGTGCCAGCCTTAATCTGGGCAATCAGCCCCAGCATTTT.

The V call is TRBV27, the J call TRBJ1-6; 9 positions match TRBD1. This CDR3 is 14 amino acids long. The V gene end was trimmed by 6 bases and the J gene end by 9 bases; junction bases not matched to a gene: 6. Germline CDR1 MNHEY, CDR2 SMNVEV (reference sequence). This chain's CDR3 is CASRPGQGFSPLHF. CDR3 sequence (DNA): TGTGCCAGCAGACCGGGACAGGGATTTTCACCCCTCCACTTT.

J is TRBJ1-6 and V is TRBV12-3 or TRBV12-4; D is undetermined. The CDR3 consists of 12 residues. Trimming took off 6 bases at V and 10 bases at J, with 10 bases between the two ends. As DNA, the CDR3 is TGTGCCAGCAGAAGGACCCAGTCACCCCTCCACTTT. Its translation is CASRRTQSPLHF.